This T cell receptor beta chain was identified during a study of blood T cell repertoires in COVID-19. Overall study context: Spain, Italy and the United States supplied samples that represented acute and convalescent COVID-19. T cells, B-cell-depleted T cells, or PBMCs provided the cDNA or gDNA that served as material.

Original processing methods: By means of reference gene primer amplification, nucleated cell counts were estimated. The data were produced by immunoSEQ multiplex PCR, yet TCRdb's version contains in-frame clones alone and is incomplete. V, J and clone size derive from that table, while D and trimming were established from the DNA sequence. The top ten hold 2.5% to 3% of the sample, which has fewer than 300,000 clones, around 85% seen once. Participants were placed into cohorts based on the clinical history they reported. The CDR3 sequence is 15 residues long. Unmatched junction bases numbered 1, after V lost 0 bases and J lost 4 bases. Germline CDR1 SGHRS, CDR2 YFSETQ.

What was sequenced was PBMCs or T cells enriched from blood (not recorded which). The clonotype comes from a woman aged 50 to 60 who had recovered from COVID-19. This chain joins TRBV5-1 and TRBJ2-2, with 9 bases identical to TRBD1. The CDR3 sequence is CASSLGQGGTGELFF. DNA of the CDR3: TGCGCCAGCAGCTTGGGACAGGGGGGCACCGGGGAGCTGTTTTTT.